The 25 T cell receptor beta chains below come from one sample, sequenced in a study of CD8+ T cells in alopecia areata. TCR sequencing used cDNA made by reverse transcription of extracted RNA. The protocol was immunoSEQ multiplex PCR, while the TCRdb copy is restricted to in-frame clones and leaves out a portion. The repertoire includes under 250,000 clones, 57% of them detected once, and just over 0.45% sits in the top ten. The source was CD4+ T cells sorted from blood, collected at week 0. The receptors stem from a human donor with alopecia areata.

This clone was picked up a small number of times. The V and J genes are TRBV29-1 and TRBJ2-7; D is unresolved. There are 13 residues in the CDR3. Between the trimmed V and J ends, which lost 4 bases and 6 bases, there was a span of 16 bases. CDR1 and CDR2 (germline): SQVTM, ANQGSEA. The CDR3 loop is CSVGGQKGAEQYF. As DNA, the CDR3 is TGCAGCGTTGGAGGCCAGAAGGGTGCCGAGCAGTACTTC.

The rearrangement joins TRBV15 to TRBJ2-1; TRBD2 matches at 8 bases. The V gene's germline CDR1 is LNHNV and CDR2 YYDKDF (reference sequence). V lost 3 bases to trimming and J lost 9 bases; unmatched junction nucleotides: 13. The CDR3 totals 16 residues. The CDR3: CATSRVIGGRSGEQFF. The CDR3 DNA reads as TGTGCCACCAGCAGGGTGATAGGCGGGAGGTCAGGTGAGCAGTTCTTC. The variable domain in full, completed from reference TRBV15 and TRBJ2-1, reads DAMVIQNPRYQVTQFGKPVTLSCSQTLNHNVMYWYQQKSSQAPKLLFHYYDKDFNNEADTPDNFQSRRPNTSFCFLDIRSPGLGDTAMYLCATSRVIGGRSGEQFFGPGTRLTVL.

The chain couples TRBV11-2 to TRBJ1-1, with D uncertain. In germline, CDR1 is SGHAT, CDR2 FQNNGV. Trimming removed 6 bases at V and 1 base at J, with 15 bases between. CDR3 length equals 15 residues. CDR3: CASSHGRKGNTEAFF. CDR3 in DNA: TGTGCCAGCAGTCACGGACGGAAAGGGAACACTGAAGCTTTCTTT.

V usage is TRBV6-5 and J usage is TRBJ1-2; the D is unclear. The CDR3 totals 12 residues. CDR1 and CDR2 from the germline V gene are MNHEY and SVGAGI. The ends were cut back, 2 bases at V and 8 bases at J, with 9 bases in the middle. DNA of the CDR3: TGTGCCAGCAGTTACGTAGCGGGGGGCTACACCTTC. It yields the protein CASSYVAGGYTF.

The rearrangement links TRBV9 to TRBJ1-2; TRBD1 aligns across 9 bases. The CDR3 is 14 residues long. CDR1 is SGDLS, CDR2 YYNGEE, per germline. V dropped 4 bases and J dropped 7; count of bases not matched to a gene: 8. The CDR3 loop is CASSSPGQGFGYTF. CDR3 bases: TGTGCCAGCAGCTCACCGGGACAGGGATTTGGCTACACCTTC.

A few counts support this clone. V usage is TRBV9 and J usage is TRBJ1-3; tentative D call: TRBD1 (6 bases). CDR1 is SGDLS, CDR2 YYNGEE, per germline. V was clipped by 2 bases and J by 0 bases, with 21 bases between them. CDR3 length: 19 amino acids. CDR3 sequence: CASSVANSGAINSGNTIYF. As DNA, the CDR3 is TGTGCCAGCAGCGTTGCCAACTCGGGGGCGATCAACTCTGGAAACACCATATATTTT.

This clone was observed a handful of times. The chain links TRBV7-2 to TRBJ1-2, with unresolved D. V was cut by 1 base and J by 2 bases, with 8 bases left in between. CDR3 length: 14 amino acids. Germline CDR1 SGHTA, CDR2 FQGNSA. The chain's CDR3 is CASSLDSANYGYTF. CDR3 bases: TGTGCCAGCAGCTTAGACTCAGCCAACTATGGCTACACCTTC.

This clone occurred once. The genes are TRBV19 and TRBJ1-2; D remains ambiguous. V shed 3 bases and J shed 8 bases, with 10 bases lying between them. The CDR3 totals 12 residues. Germline assignment: CDR1 LNHDA and CDR2 SQIVND (reference sequence). CDR3: CASSIPVGGYTF. CDR3 sequence (DNA): TGTGCCAGTAGTATCCCTGTTGGAGGCTACACCTTC.

This clone appeared a few times. The rearrangement uses TRBV2 and TRBJ1-1, with 10 positions matching TRBD1. V was pared by 4 bases and J by 4 bases, with 6 bases of the junction left unmatched. Germline V gene sequence: CDR1 SNHLY, CDR2 FYNNEI. This CDR3 contains 15 residues. The CDR3 loop is CASSGQGAGTTEAFF. The CDR3 DNA is TGTGCCAGCAGTGGACAGGGGGCGGGGACCACTGAAGCTTTCTTT.

This chain connects TRBV2 to TRBJ1-5; the D gene is possibly TRBD1 (5 bases). The germline V gene encodes CDR1 SNHLY and CDR2 FYNNEI. Between the trimmed V and J ends, which lost 7 bases and 2 bases, there was a span of 12 bases. CDR3 size: 14 residues. CDR3 sequence: CASTRTGGNQPQHF. Written as DNA, the CDR3 is TGTGCCAGCACCCGAACGGGGGGCAATCAGCCCCAGCATTTT.

V and J are TRBV6-5 and TRBJ1-1; 10 nucleotides match TRBD1. The V gene's germline CDR1 is MNHEY and CDR2 SVGAGI. CDR3 length: 15 amino acids. J gave up 3 bases and V 0 bases, and 1 base lay outside the gene matches. The CDR3 reads CASSYSGQGDTEAFF. The CDR3 DNA follows: TGTGCCAGCAGTTACTCAGGACAGGGGGACACTGAAGCTTTCTTT.

This clone appeared once. The rearrangement joins TRBV2 to TRBJ2-7; 8 bases match TRBD2. The CDR3 totals 15 residues. The germline CDR1 and CDR2 sequences are SNHLY and FYNNEI. V shed 6 bases, J shed 7 bases, and the junction held 14 bases outside the gene matches. In DNA form, the CDR3 reads TGTGCCAGCAGCCGATTGAGAGCGGGGGTGGATGAGCAGTACTTC. This sequence encodes CASSRLRAGVDEQYF. The full variable domain, its missing parts supplied by reference TRBV2 and TRBJ2-7, is EPEVTQTPSHQVTQMGQEVILRCVPISNHLYFYWYRQILGQKVEFLVSFYNNEISEKSEIFDDQFSVERPDGSNFTLKIRSTKLEDSAMYFCASSRLRAGVDEQYFGPGTRLTVT.

The gene calls are TRBV7-2 and TRBJ2-1; 7 bases match TRBD2. CDR3 size: 16 residues. Germline V lookup: CDR1 SGHTA, CDR2 FQGNSA. After removal of 1 base from V and 7 bases from J, the junction contained 10 bases not matched to a gene. CDR3 DNA sequence: TGTGCCAGCAGCTTAGACACCTTCGTGCGGGAGAATGAGCAGTTCTTC. This sequence encodes CASSLDTFVRENEQFF.

This clone was detected only a few times. Other DNA sequences in the sample encode the same CDR3. The rearrangement joins TRBV29-1 to TRBJ1-1; no clear D gene. CDR1 SQVTM and CDR2 ANQGSEA come from the germline V gene. Trimming cost V 4 bases and J 1 base, with 4 bases left between them. The CDR3 spans 11 residues. The CDR3 here is CSVGRNTEAFF. In DNA, the CDR3 is TGCAGCGTTGGGAGGAACACTGAAGCTTTCTTT.

The chain employs TRBV25-1 and TRBJ2-1; the D call may be TRBD1 or TRBD2 (5 bases each). The germline V gene has CDR1 MGHDK and CDR2 SYGVNS. V was pared by 6 bases and J by 3 bases, with 9 bases between. The CDR3 loop spans 13 amino acids. The CDR3 DNA is TGTGCCAGCAGCCGGGACCGCTACAATGAGCAGTTCTTC. Translating gives CASSRDRYNEQFF.

This chain connects TRBV27 to TRBJ2-4; D call uncertain. V was shortened by 3 bases and J by 0 bases, with 18 bases between the two germline ends. The CDR3 runs to 18 residues. The germline V gene has CDR1 MNHEY and CDR2 SMNVEV (reference sequence). The CDR3 DNA follows: TGTGCCAGCAGTTTTACAATCCCTTCGCCCCTAGCCAAAAACATTCAGTACTTC. Its protein is CASSFTIPSPLAKNIQYF.

The V and J genes are TRBV7-9 and TRBJ2-1; tentatively, D is TRBD2 (6 bases). The CDR3 sequence is 13 residues long. Trimming left V 2 bases short and J 5 bases short, with 7 bases between. Germline V gives CDR1 SEHNR, CDR2 FQNEAQ (reference sequence). The chain's CDR3 is CASSLWGDNEQFF. In DNA, the CDR3 is TGTGCCAGCAGCTTATGGGGGGACAATGAGCAGTTCTTC.

The rearrangement links TRBV29-1 to TRBJ1-4; D is perhaps TRBD1 (5 bases). V was shortened by 6 bases and J by 3 bases, with 11 bases between the two germline ends. Germline CDR1 SQVTM, CDR2 ANQGSEA. This CDR3 comprises 13 residues. The CDR3 sequence: CSVGDSANEKLFF. The CDR3 nucleotides read TGCAGCGTGGGCGACAGCGCTAATGAAAAACTGTTTTTT.

J is TRBJ2-7 and V is TRBV6-5; 9 bases match TRBD2. Germline V gives CDR1 MNHEY, CDR2 SVGAGI. CDR3 length equals 15 residues. Trimming removed 8 bases from V and 5 bases from J; junction bases left unmatched: 13. This CDR3 is CASGVSGRRHDEQYF. The CDR3 DNA follows: TGTGCCAGCGGGGTAAGCGGGAGGCGGCACGACGAGCAGTACTTC.

V is TRBV9 and J is TRBJ2-7; maybe TRBD1 (5 bases). CDR1 and CDR2 from the germline V gene are SGDLS and YYNGEE. V shed 0 bases and J shed 6 bases, with 16 bases lying between them. The CDR3 extends over 15 amino acids. The CDR3, as DNA: TGTGCCAGCAGCGTAGAAGGACACGGAGACTTCGAGCAGTACTTC. This gives the protein CASSVEGHGDFEQYF. Full variable domain (remainder filled in from reference TRBV9 and TRBJ2-7): DSGVTQTPKHLITATGQRVTLRCSPRSGDLSVYWYQQSLDQGLQFLIQYYNGEERAKGNILERFSAQQFPDLHSELNLSSLELGDSALYFCASSVEGHGDFEQYFGPGTRLTVT.

This clone was counted between two and nine times. The V and J genes are TRBV4-1 and TRBJ2-2, with a weak D call TRBD1 (6 bases). V lost 1 base to trimming and J lost 5 bases, with 14 bases between them. The germline CDR1 and CDR2 sequences are MGHRA and YSYEKL. CDR3 length: 16 amino acids. The CDR3 nucleotides are TGCGCCAGCAGCCAAGGATCTGCCAGGGGAACCGGGGAGCTGTTTTTT. Its translation: CASSQGSARGTGELFF.

The V call is TRBV30, the J call TRBJ1-2; no definite D call. The V gene's germline CDR1 is GTSNPN and CDR2 SVGIG (reference sequence). V lost 1 base and J lost 4, with 13 bases in between. There are 14 residues in the CDR3. The CDR3 bases are TGTGCCTGGAGTGAGTTTGGGCAGGTCTATGGCTACACCTTC. Its translation is CAWSEFGQVYGYTF. Complete variable domain (other parts from reference TRBV30 and TRBJ1-2): SQTIHQWPATLVQPVGSPLSLECTVEGTSNPNLYWYRQAAGRGLQLLFYSVGIGQISSEVPQNLSASRPQDRQFILSSKKLLLSDSGFYLCAWSEFGQVYGYTFGSGTRLTVV.

V gene TRBV9 combines with J gene TRBJ1-6; D is unclear. From germline, CDR1 is SGDLS and CDR2 YYNGEE. V lost 0 bases, J lost 7 bases, and 11 bases lay in between. This CDR3 region has 15 residues. The CDR3 region has the DNA TGTGCCAGCAGCGTAGCCGGGCTCGGCAATTCACCCCTCCACTTT. Its protein product is CASSVAGLGNSPLHF.

The chain joins TRBV25-1 to TRBJ1-2, with D perhaps TRBD1 (5 bases). With 2 bases removed from V and 4 bases from J, the gap between germline ends came to 11 bases. The germline CDR1 and CDR2 sequences are MGHDK and SYGVNS. The CDR3 runs 14 residues. The CDR3 DNA sequence: TGTGCCAGCAGTGAAGTGGGGCAGATCTATGGCTACACCTTC. Encoded protein: CASSEVGQIYGYTF.

This clone came up a few times. This chain links TRBV25-1 with TRBJ1-2; no reliable D call. The length of the CDR3 is 12 residues. Germline CDR1 MGHDK, CDR2 SYGVNS. V dropped 1 base and J dropped 4 bases, with 4 bases sitting between them. The CDR3 nucleotides are TGTGCCAGCAGTGAATCCGGCTATGGCTACACCTTC. This encodes CASSESGYGYTF.